This TCR beta chain was obtained from a study of blood T cell repertoires in COVID-19. V shed 0 bases and J shed 1 base, with 6 bases lying between them. CDR1 is MNHEY and CDR2 is SVGEGT in the germline V gene. The CDR3 loop spans 14 amino acids. About this clone: Other DNA variants within this sample encode the same CDR3.

In the study's own analysis: The assay estimated nucleated cells by amplifying reference gene primers. Libraries were prepared by immunoSEQ multiplex PCR; TCRdb keeps only in-frame clonotypes and omits some of them. The V and J calls and clone size come from that table; D and trimming were worked out from the DNA. This repertoire shows 130,000 or so clones, roughly 84% found once; its top ten account for approximately 8.2%. Sequencing used peripheral blood. This receptor was identified in a woman aged 55-69 years with acute or convalescent COVID-19. This chain uses TRBV6-2 or TRBV6-3 with TRBJ1-1; D is unresolved. In DNA form, the CDR3 reads TGTGCCAGCAGTTACTCAGGCGGGAACACTGAAGCTTTCTTT. Translating gives CASSYSGGNTEAFF.